Below, 5 T cell receptor beta chains from the same sample are listed, as sequenced in a study of blood T cells in healthy people across ages. Together with a sample-barcoded 5' primer, a J-beta primer mix was included in a second PCR lasting roughly 6 to 12 cycles. TCRdb called the 5' RACE reads again in MiXCR, with one record for every CDR3 protein. This table holds hundreds of thousands of distinct CDR3 sequences, about 32% found once. The material sequenced was blood. The source is a woman at least 80 years old in good health.

Details on this clonotype: A much larger clone sits a single nucleotide away, making a read error possible. This chain joins TRBV12-3 or TRBV12-4 and TRBJ2-1; 8 bases match TRBD2. This CDR3 is 15 amino acids long. The V and J ends lost 1 base and 10 bases, in that order; junction bases with no gene match: 9. CDR3 amino acids: CASSLGAGGCKEQFF. The CDR3 coding sequence is TGTGCCAGCAGTTTAGGGGCGGGGGGATGCAAGGAGCAGTTCTTC.

The table lists this clonotype with a count of one. The V and J genes are TRBV27 and TRBJ1-1; D uncertain. Trimming cost V 4 bases and J 4 bases, with 16 bases left between them. The CDR3 covers 15 residues. Germline V lookup: CDR1 MNHEY, CDR2 SMNVEV (reference sequence). The CDR3 DNA sequence: TGTGCCAGCAGTTGGACGGAGGACTTGAGCACTGAAGCTTTCTTT. Translating it yields CASSWTEDLSTEAFF.

The genes are TRBV6-5 and TRBJ2-1; 7 positions agree with TRBD1. V dropped 6 bases and J dropped 7; count of bases not matched to a gene: 12. Germline loops: CDR1 MNHEY, CDR2 SVGAGI. The CDR3 length is 15 residues. The CDR3 region is CASSTRGRSTNEQFF. Here the CDR3 DNA reads TGTGCCAGCAGCACGAGGGGGCGCAGCACAAATGAGCAGTTCTTC.

This chain connects TRBV5-1 to TRBJ2-1; D is unresolved. This CDR3 has 14 amino acids. CDR1 and CDR2 from the germline V gene are SGHRS and YFSETQ. Trimming took 0 bases from V and 5 from J, leaving 9 bases between them. The CDR3 nucleotides are TGCGCCAGCAGCTTGGAAAAGGCCGACAATGAGCAGTTCTTC. Translation: CASSLEKADNEQFF.

This clonotype was observed at least ten times. The CDR3 DNA is TGTGCCAGCAGCTCGACCCCGGGGACCCAGTACTTC. Amino acid sequence: CASSSTPGTQYF. The V call is TRBV12-3 or TRBV12-4, the J call TRBJ2-5; no reliable D call. The CDR3 has 12 amino acids. The V end was cut by 6 bases, the J end by 7 bases, with 12 bases between.